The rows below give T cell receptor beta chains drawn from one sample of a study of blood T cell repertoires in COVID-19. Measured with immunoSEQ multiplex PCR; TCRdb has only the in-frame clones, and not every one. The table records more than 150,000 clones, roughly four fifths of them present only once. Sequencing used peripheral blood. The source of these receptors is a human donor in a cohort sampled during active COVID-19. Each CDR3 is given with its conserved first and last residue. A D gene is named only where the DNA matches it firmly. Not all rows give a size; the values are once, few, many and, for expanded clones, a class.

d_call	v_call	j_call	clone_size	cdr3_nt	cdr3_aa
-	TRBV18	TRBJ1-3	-	TGTGCCAGCTCACCACAAGCCGCCCGGGGCTCTGGAAACACCATATATTTT	CASSPQAARGSGNTIYF
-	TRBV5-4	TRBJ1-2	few	TGTGCCAGCAGCTTAACAGGAGCTAACTATGGCTACACCTTC	CASSLTGANYGYTF
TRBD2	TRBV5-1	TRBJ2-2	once	TGCGCCAGCAGCGCTAGCGGGGGGGCGAGTACCGGGGAGCTGTTTTTT	CASSASGGASTGELFF
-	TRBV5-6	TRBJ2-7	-	TGTGCCAGCAGCTTGGGACAGCTCCTCGCCTACGAGCAGTACTTC	CASSLGQLLAYEQYF
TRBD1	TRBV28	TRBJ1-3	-	TGTGCCAGCAGTTGGACAGGGCTCGGAAACACCATATATTTT	CASSWTGLGNTIYF
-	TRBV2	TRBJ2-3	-	TGTGCCAGCAGTGAAGCGGGGGGTAGAGATACGCAGTATTTT	CASSEAGGRDTQYF
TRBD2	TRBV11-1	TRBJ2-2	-	TGTGCCAGCAGGGCACCTAACGGGGGGTCCGCCGGGGAGCTGTTTTTT	CASRAPNGGSAGELFF
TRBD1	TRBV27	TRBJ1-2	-	TGTGCCAGCAGTTCGGGACAGGGGGCAAACCCTAACTATGGCTACACCTTC	CASSSGQGANPNYGYTF
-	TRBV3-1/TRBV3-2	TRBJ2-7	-	TGTGCCAGCAGCCAAGACAGGGGACCTAGGTACGAGCAGTACTTC	CASSQDRGPRYEQYF
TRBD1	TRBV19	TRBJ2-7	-	TGTGCCAGTAGCCCTCAGGGGACAGATATAGACTACGAGCAGTACTTC	CASSPQGTDIDYEQYF
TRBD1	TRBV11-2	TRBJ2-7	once	TGTGCCAGCAGCTTAGCAGGGGGCCGCTACGAGCAGTACTTC	CASSLAGGRYEQYF
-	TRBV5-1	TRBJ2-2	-	TGCGCCAGCAGCCTGCAGGGTACCGGGGAGCTGTTTTTT	CASSLQGTGELFF
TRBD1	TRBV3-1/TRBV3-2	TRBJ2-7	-	TGTGCCAGCAGCCAAGACCTGCAGGGGGCCCGTGAGCAGTACTTC	CASSQDLQGAREQYF
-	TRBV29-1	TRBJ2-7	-	TGCAGCGTTGTTAATGGGGGGTCCGAGCAGTACTTC	CSVVNGGSEQYF
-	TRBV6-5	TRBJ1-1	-	TGTGCCAGCACCCGTCGGGGGGACACTGAAGCTTTCTTT	CASTRRGDTEAFF
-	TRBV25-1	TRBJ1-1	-	TGTGCCAGCAGTGAATGGGCAGGAGGTGAAGCTTTCTTT	CASSEWAGGEAFF
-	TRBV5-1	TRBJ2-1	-	TGCGCCAGCAGCTTGACAGTTTTGAACAATGAGCAGTTCTTC	CASSLTVLNNEQFF
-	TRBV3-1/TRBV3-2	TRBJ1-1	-	TGTGCCAGCAGCCAAGGGACAGCCGGTTCGGCGAGAGCTTTCTTT	CASSQGTAGSARAFF
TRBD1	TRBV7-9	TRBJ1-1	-	TGTGCCAGCAGCATGCAGGGGGAGGCTTTCTTT	CASSMQGEAFF
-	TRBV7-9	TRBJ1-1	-	TGTGCCAGCAGCCCAAGGACACAGGGTACGAACACTGAAGCTTTCTTT	CASSPRTQGTNTEAFF